The text below deals with one TCR beta chain. The antigen is unknown. Deletions cut 2 bases from V and 1 base from J, with 8 bases between. CDR1 and CDR2 from the germline V gene are MGHRA and YSYEKL. CDR3 length equals 14 residues. This specimen belongs to a study of T cell responses to AZD1222 COVID-19 vaccine. Findings and limits, study-wide: Unmutated variant regions are reportedly the target of nearly half of TCRs that are spike-specific. No day 14 peak samples; only post-peak repertoires were characterized. The sample set comprised mostly white British donors with more females, and clonal diversity was possibly underestimated.

The table came from immunoSEQ multiplex PCR; TCRdb's copy has only in-frame clones and leaves some out. The table includes tens of thousands of clones, around nine tenths detected once. Sequences were derived from peripheral blood, sampled on day 0 of MenACWY control vaccination. V gene TRBV4-1 combines with J gene TRBJ1-1; D call uncertain. The receptor's source is an adult in good health. The CDR3 sequence: CASSQSPSNTEAFF. The CDR3, as DNA: TGCGCCAGCAGCCAATCCCCCTCGAACACTGAAGCTTTCTTT.